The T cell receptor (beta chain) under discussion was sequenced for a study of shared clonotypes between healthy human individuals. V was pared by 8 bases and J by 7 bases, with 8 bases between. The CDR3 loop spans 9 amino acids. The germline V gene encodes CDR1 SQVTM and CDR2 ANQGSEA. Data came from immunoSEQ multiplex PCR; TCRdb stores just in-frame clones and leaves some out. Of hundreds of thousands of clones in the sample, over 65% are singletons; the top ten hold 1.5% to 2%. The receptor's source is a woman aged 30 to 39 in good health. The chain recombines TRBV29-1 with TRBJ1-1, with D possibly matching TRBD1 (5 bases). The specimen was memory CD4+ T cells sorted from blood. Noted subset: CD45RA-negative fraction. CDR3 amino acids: CSCDSEAFF. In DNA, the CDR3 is TGCAGCTGTGACAGTGAAGCTTTCTTT. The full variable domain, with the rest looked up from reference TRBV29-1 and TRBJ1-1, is SAVISQKPSRDICQRGTSLTIQCQVDSQVTMMFWYRQQPGQSLTLIATANQGSEATYESGFVIDKFPISRPNLTFSTLTVSNMSPEDSSIYLCSCDSEAFFGQGTRLTVV.